This T cell receptor beta chain was identified during a study of response to subunit inactivated influenza vaccine. Study-level findings and limits: Authors proposed each seasonal influenza vaccination draws in few new T cells.

On this clonotype: Its antigen is still unknown. At one end, the junction sequence differs from germline, possibly due to a read error.

From the RT-PCR reads, TCRdb called clonotypes with MiXCR, one entry per CDR3 protein. The sample has some 600,000 distinct CDR3 sequences; 13% to 15% are singletons. This CDR3 is built from 16 residues. From germline, CDR1 is DFQATT and CDR2 SNEGSKA (reference sequence). This chain connects TRBV20-1 to TRBJ2-2; TRBD2 agrees at 10 bases. This specimen consisted of PBMCs from blood, obtained less than 15 days before vaccination. The TCR comes from a man aged 45 to 65 who received an inactivated influenza vaccine. The CDR3 spells CCARDRLAGANGELFF. The CDR3 DNA is TGCTGTGCTAGAGATAGGCTAGCGGGAGCTAACGGGGAGCTGTTTTTT.